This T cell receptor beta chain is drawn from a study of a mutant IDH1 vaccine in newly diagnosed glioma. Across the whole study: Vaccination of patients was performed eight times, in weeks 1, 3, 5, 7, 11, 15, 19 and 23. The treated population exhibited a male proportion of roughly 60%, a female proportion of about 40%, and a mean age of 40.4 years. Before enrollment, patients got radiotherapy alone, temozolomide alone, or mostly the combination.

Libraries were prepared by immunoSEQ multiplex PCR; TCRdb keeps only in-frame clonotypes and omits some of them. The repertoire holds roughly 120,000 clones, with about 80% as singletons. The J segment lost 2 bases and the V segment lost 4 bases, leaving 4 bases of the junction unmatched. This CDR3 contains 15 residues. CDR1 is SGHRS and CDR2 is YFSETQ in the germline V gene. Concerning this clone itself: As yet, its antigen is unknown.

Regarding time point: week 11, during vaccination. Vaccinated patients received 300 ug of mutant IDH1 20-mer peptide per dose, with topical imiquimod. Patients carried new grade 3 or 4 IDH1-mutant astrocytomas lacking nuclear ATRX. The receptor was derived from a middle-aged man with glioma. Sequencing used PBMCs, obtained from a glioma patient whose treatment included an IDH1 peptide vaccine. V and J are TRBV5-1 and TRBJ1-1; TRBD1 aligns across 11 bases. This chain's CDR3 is CASSAGQGGNTEAFF. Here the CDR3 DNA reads TGCGCCAGCAGCGCGGGACAGGGGGGAAACACTGAAGCTTTCTTT.